The T cell receptor (beta chain) described here comes from a study of blood T cells in healthy people across ages. A few counts support this clonotype. Its target is not known. Together with a sample-barcoded 5' primer, a J-beta primer mix was included in a second PCR lasting 7 to 11 cycles. TCRdb re-called the 5' RACE reads through MiXCR, storing one row per CDR3 protein. The data show roughly 800,000 distinct CDR3 sequences, about 26% seen once. Germline lookup yields CDR1 SGHRS and CDR2 YFSETQ. The CDR3 totals 15 residues. With 1 base clipped from V and 3 bases from J, the junction kept 6 bases outside the gene matches. Study findings and constraints: Significant beta diversity loss was already apparent by age roughly 44, declining roughly linearly.

These data were likewise used in another study, on T cells of mothers and their children.

The sequencing sample was made of blood. The sequence was collected from a boy aged 5-17 years in good health. This chain joins TRBV5-1 and TRBJ2-5; TRBD1 agrees at 7 bases. This CDR3 is CASSLRGPIEETQYF. The CDR3 nucleotides are TGCGCCAGCAGCTTGAGGGGGCCCATCGAAGAGACCCAGTACTTC. The full variable domain, in which reference TRBV5-1 and TRBJ2-5 provide the parts outside the CDR3, is KAGVTQTPRYLIKTRGQQVTLSCSPISGHRSVSWYQQTPGQGLQFLFEYFSETQRNKGNFPGRFSGRQFSNSRSEMNVSTLELGDSALYLCASSLRGPIEETQYFGPGTRLLVL.